This is a list of T cell receptor beta chains from one sample in a study of blood T cell repertoires in COVID-19. Profiling relied on immunoSEQ multiplex PCR, and the TCRdb table lists in-frame clones only, not all of them. The sample lists over 150,000 clones; more than 70% were seen once. The material sequenced was peripheral blood. The receptors were sampled from a man aged 50 or older with active or convalescent COVID-19. The CDR3 runs from the conserved cysteine through the conserved F or W. A D gene is named only where the DNA matches it firmly. Size is omitted from some rows. Given values are once, few, many or a class for expanded clones.

>TRBJ2-7|.|.|TRBV6-5
TGTGCCAGCAGCCTAGGGCTAGCGAGACACTACGAGCAGTACTTC
CASSLGLARHYEQYF
>TRBJ1-5|.|.|TRBV7-9
TGTGCCAGCAGCTCTTTCGATCAGCCCCAGCATTTT
CASSSFDQPQHF
>TRBJ2-7|.|.|TRBV7-2
TGTGCCAGCAGCTTGAGGGAGTTCTCCTACGAGCAGTACTTC
CASSLREFSYEQYF
>TRBJ1-2|.|TRBD1|TRBV3-1/TRBV3-2
TGTGCCAGCAGCCATCACCGGGACAGGGGGTTAAGTGGCTACACCTTC
CASSHHRDRGLSGYTF
>TRBJ1-3|.|TRBD1|TRBV7-6
TGTGCCAGCAGCGGAATGACAGGGTCAGGAAACACCATATATTTT
CASSGMTGSGNTIYF
>TRBJ2-5|.|.|TRBV29-1
TGCAGCGTTGAAACGTCATTCGGAGAGACCCAGTACTTC
CSVETSFGETQYF
>TRBJ1-4|once|.|TRBV19
TGTGCCAGTAGTGAAATATCGCGCAATGAAAAACTGTTTTTT
CASSEISRNEKLFF
>TRBJ2-2|.|.|TRBV2
TGTGCCAGCAGTGAAACATGGGGGCAGAACACCGGGGAGCTGTTTTTT
CASSETWGQNTGELFF
>TRBJ1-2|once|.|TRBV5-4
TGTGCCAGCAGCCACTCCGGGGGGCAAGTGGATGGCTACACCTTC
CASSHSGGQVDGYTF
>TRBJ1-3|.|.|TRBV3-1/TRBV3-2
TGTGCCAGCAGCGCGGCAGGGCGTGGAAACACCATATATTTT
CASSAAGRGNTIYF
>TRBJ2-3|.|.|TRBV24-1
TGTGCCACCAGTGAAACGGGTCCACCGAAGTATTTT
CATSETGPPKYF
>TRBJ2-1|few|TRBD2|TRBV4-2
TGTGCCAGCAGCCACGTGGGACTAGATTCCTACAATGAGCAGTTCTTC
CASSHVGLDSYNEQFF
>TRBJ2-7|.|.|TRBV19
TGTGCCAGTAGTATGGGACAAGGGTTCTCCTACGAGCAGTACTTC
CASSMGQGFSYEQYF
>TRBJ2-7|few|TRBD1|TRBV7-9
TGTGCCAGCAGCCCAGACAGGGGATTCGACGAGCAGTACTTC
CASSPDRGFDEQYF
>TRBJ1-2|.|TRBD1|TRBV11-3
TGTGCCAGCAGCCCCCAATCGACAGGGGACGACTATGGCTACACCTTC
CASSPQSTGDDYGYTF
>TRBJ1-2|once|TRBD1|TRBV7-8
TGTGCCAGCAGCGAGGACAGGGGGGATGGCTACACCTTC
CASSEDRGDGYTF
>TRBJ1-6|.|TRBD1|TRBV19
TGTGCCAGTAGTATAAAGGCGGTCATACAGGGGGCTGATAGGATATCACCCCTCCACTTT
CASSIKAVIQGADRISPLHF
>TRBJ2-3|.|TRBD2|TRBV7-7
TGTGCTAGCAGTCCGAGCGGGAAGGCAGATACGCAGTATTTT
CASSPSGKADTQYF
>TRBJ1-1|.|TRBD1|TRBV6-5
TGTGCCAGCAGCAGGACAGGGGTAATTGACACTGAAGCTTTCTTT
CASSRTGVIDTEAFF
>TRBJ2-7|.|TRBD2|TRBV5-1
TGCGCCAGCAGCCCTTCTTTCGGGAGGTCAACCTACGAGCAGTACTTC
CASSPSFGRSTYEQYF
>TRBJ1-5|.|TRBD1|TRBV7-8
TGTGCCAGCAGCAAAACCGGGACAGGGGCCGCCAAACAGCCCCAGCATTTT
CASSKTGTGAAKQPQHF
>TRBJ1-6|once|TRBD1|TRBV6-2/TRBV6-3
TGTGCCAGCAGTTACTCGGGAGCGGGACAGGCTTATTCTTACTTT
CASSYSGAGQAYSYF
>TRBJ2-7|.|TRBD2|TRBV14
TGTGCCAGCAGCCAAGATTGGGCGGGAGGGCCGAACGAGCAGTACTTC
CASSQDWAGGPNEQYF
>TRBJ2-3|.|.|TRBV21-1
TGTGCCGCTCGACCGGGGAGGCCCCGGCGCACACATACGCAGTATTTT
CAARPGRPRRTHTQYF
>TRBJ2-3|.|.|TRBV7-3
TGTGCCAGCAGCCGAGGAAGCACAGATACGCAGTATTTT
CASSRGSTDTQYF
>TRBJ1-1|.|.|TRBV7-3
TGTGCCAGCAGCTCCCTCGGGGGGCGGAACACTGAAGCTTTCTTT
CASSSLGGRNTEAFF
>TRBJ2-7|.|.|TRBV25-1
TGTGCCAGCAGTAAGACAGCCTACGAGCAGTACTTC
CASSKTAYEQYF
>TRBJ1-5|.|TRBD1|TRBV4-1
TGCGCCAGCAGCCAGGACGGGACAGGGGGTATTCAGCCCCAGCATTTT
CASSQDGTGGIQPQHF
>TRBJ1-6|.|.|TRBV6-5
TGTGCCAGCAGTCCAGTATTTTCCTATAATTCACCCCTCCACTTT
CASSPVFSYNSPLHF
>TRBJ1-3|.|TRBD1|TRBV27
TGTGCCAGCAGTCCAACAGGGGCCCCCGGCACCATATATTTT
CASSPTGAPGTIYF
>TRBJ2-3|.|TRBD1|TRBV9
TGTGCCAGCAGCCCAACGGGGGACAGGGGGACAGATACGCAGTATTTT
CASSPTGDRGTDTQYF
>TRBJ1-5|.|.|TRBV5-1
TGCGCCAGCAGCCGAGAGGGCGTGGGCAATCAGCCCCAGCATTTT
CASSREGVGNQPQHF
>TRBJ2-7|.|TRBD2|TRBV28
TGTGCCAGCGGACTAGGGGTCCCCTACGAGCAGTACTTC
CASGLGVPYEQYF
>TRBJ1-2|.|.|TRBV4-3
TGCGCCAGCAGCCCGTTCGACAGGCCCGAAATCGATTATGGCTACACCTTC
CASSPFDRPEIDYGYTF
>TRBJ2-5|.|TRBD1|TRBV5-4
TGTGCCAGCAGCTTGGAAGTCGGGACAGGCCAAGAGACCCAGTACTTC
CASSLEVGTGQETQYF
>TRBJ2-4|.|TRBD1|TRBV11-1
TGTGCCAGCAGCTTATGGGGACAGGGGAACATTCAGTACTTC
CASSLWGQGNIQYF
>TRBJ1-5|.|TRBD1|TRBV18
TGTGCCAGCTCAATGGACAGGGCTTATCAGCCCCAGCATTTT
CASSMDRAYQPQHF
>TRBJ2-7|.|.|TRBV5-4
TGTGCCAGCAGCTTGGCCGTTAGCGGTTCCAGCTCCTACGAGCAGTACTTC
CASSLAVSGSSSYEQYF
>TRBJ2-1|.|TRBD1|TRBV24-1
TGTGCCACCAGTGATTTGGACAGGGCCAATGAGCAGTTCTTC
CATSDLDRANEQFF
>TRBJ2-4|.|TRBD1|TRBV5-1
TGCGCCAGCAGGAAAGGGGGCGAAAGCAACATTCAGTACTTC
CASRKGGESNIQYF
>TRBJ1-2|once|TRBD1|TRBV6-2/TRBV6-3
TGTGCCAGCAGTTCCGGGACAGGGGGCAACTATGGCTACACCTTC
CASSSGTGGNYGYTF
>TRBJ2-4|.|.|TRBV4-1
TGCGCCAGCAGCCAAGATCGACCGTCGACAGGAGCCCTCAAAAACATTCAGTACTTC
CASSQDRPSTGALKNIQYF
>TRBJ2-1|.|.|TRBV28
TGTGCCAGCAGTTTAGAGGCAGGAGGCGCCGAGCAGTTCTTC
CASSLEAGGAEQFF
>TRBJ2-2|.|TRBD1|TRBV5-1
TGCGCCAGCAGCCGAGCCGGGACAGAGAACACCGGGGAGCTGTTTTTT
CASSRAGTENTGELFF
>TRBJ2-3|.|.|TRBV7-2
TGTGCCAGCAGCACCCTTGGAGGGCGGGTAGATACGCAGTATTTT
CASSTLGGRVDTQYF